Given below is one T cell receptor (beta chain) in context. Germline CDR1 DFQATT, CDR2 SNEGSKA (reference sequence). Deletions cut 7 bases from V and 0 bases from J, with 13 bases between. The CDR3 contains 14 residues. This sample was taken from a study of blood T cells in healthy people across ages. Together with a sample-barcoded 5' primer, a J-beta primer mix was included in a second PCR lasting roughly 6 to 12 cycles. MiXCR was run by TCRdb on the 5' RACE reads, yielding one entry per CDR3 protein. The table includes 650,000 to 1,000,000 distinct CDR3 sequences, about 45% detected once. Samples had at least 7 million PBMCs isolated from them. Extracted total RNA amounted to at least 5.5 micrograms for each sample.

This clonotype was obtained from a man at least 80 years old in good health. The V call is TRBV20-1, the J call TRBJ1-5; D not certain. The sample was blood. The chain's CDR3 is CSVSGGDSNQPQHF. The CDR3 DNA reads TGCAGTGTAAGTGGCGGTGATAGCAATCAGCCCCAGCATTTT.